The sequence of this T cell receptor (beta chain) was determined in a study of control samples from healthy donors and cancer patients. Assay: immunoSEQ multiplex PCR; the TCRdb copy retains only in-frame clones and omits some. Of approximately 100,000 clones in the sample, around nine tenths were seen once. CDR3 length: 14 residues. This TCR came from a woman aged 18-29 years in good health. This chain connects TRBV21-1 to TRBJ2-7; the D call TRBD2 from the table was never checked on the DNA. TRBV21-1 is termed a pseudogene. The sample was blood. The CDR3, as DNA: TGTGCCAGCAGCAAACCGGGGAAGACCTACGAGCAGTACTTC. This sequence encodes CASSKPGKTYEQYF.